This T cell receptor beta chain was captured in a study of T cells expressing NK-cell markers. On the study more broadly: Seven sequenced donors out of eight were HCMV-seropositive, one seronegative.

Scientists made TCR beta cDNA using 5'RACE template switching with UMIs. With the 5' RACE reads reprocessed, TCRdb shows one record per CDR3 protein and no DNA. The sample holds about 380,000 distinct CDR3 sequences. Concerning this clonotype: What it binds is unknown.

Points from the study as a whole: Among several donors, these clonotypes also ranked first in the CD3+CD56-NKG2C+ fraction. As a fraction of CD8+ T cells, dominant NKG2C+ clonotypes reached roughly 1.0-7.5% in over 5 donors.

There are 18 residues in the CDR3. The material sequenced was blood T cells: a sorted CD56 or NKG2C T cell subset, CD4+ or CD8+ T cells, or bulk PBMC T cells (not recorded which). The gene calls are TRBV12-3 or TRBV12-4 and TRBJ1-3; TCRdb picks TRBD1, but there is no DNA to check that call. The clonotype was recovered from a man between 18 and 69 years old in good health. The CDR3 region is CASSLAPGTGSSGNTIYF.